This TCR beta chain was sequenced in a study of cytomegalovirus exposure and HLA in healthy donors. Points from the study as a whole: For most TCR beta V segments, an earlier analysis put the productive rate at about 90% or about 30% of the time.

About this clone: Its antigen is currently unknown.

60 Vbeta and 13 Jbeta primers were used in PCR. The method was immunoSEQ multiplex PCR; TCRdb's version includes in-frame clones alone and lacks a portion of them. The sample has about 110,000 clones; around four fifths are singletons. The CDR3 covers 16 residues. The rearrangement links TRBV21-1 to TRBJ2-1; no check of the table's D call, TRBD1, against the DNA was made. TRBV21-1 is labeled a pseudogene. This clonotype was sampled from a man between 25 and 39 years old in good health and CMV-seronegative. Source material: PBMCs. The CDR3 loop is CASSKATGTGYDEQFF. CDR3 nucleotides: TGTGCCAGCAGCAAAGCAACCGGGACAGGGTACGATGAGCAGTTCTTC.